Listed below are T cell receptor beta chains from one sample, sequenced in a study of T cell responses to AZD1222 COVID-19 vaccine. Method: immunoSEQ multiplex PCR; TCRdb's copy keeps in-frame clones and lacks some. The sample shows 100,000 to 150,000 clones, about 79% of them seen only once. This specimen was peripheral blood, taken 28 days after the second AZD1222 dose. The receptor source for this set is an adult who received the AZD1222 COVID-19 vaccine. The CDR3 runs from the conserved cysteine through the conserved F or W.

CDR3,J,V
CASSLGVSEGDTQYF,TRBJ2-3,TRBV7-6
CASNGPGQGAYEQYF,TRBJ2-7,TRBV28
CASSQAGTGVSSYNSPLHF,TRBJ1-6,TRBV16
CASSLEQGRNSPLHF,TRBJ1-6,TRBV18
CASSLDGGSKQYF,TRBJ2-3,TRBV11-3
CASSLGTSGANVLTF,TRBJ2-6,TRBV5-1
CASSLAGAGSRTNEKLFF,TRBJ1-4,TRBV5-1
CAKTGQGRILYTEAFF,TRBJ1-1,TRBV15
CASSWIRDANPNQPQHF,TRBJ1-5,TRBV5-8
CARHGTEVNEQYF,TRBJ2-7,TRBV6-6
CASSKSANTEAFF,TRBJ1-1,TRBV28
CASSPARATEAFF,TRBJ1-1,TRBV18
CASSRDFYEQYF,TRBJ2-7,TRBV5-4
CASSVATGTYEQYF,TRBJ2-7,TRBV9
CSAYSRGEQYF,TRBJ2-7,TRBV29-1
CASSTDSIAYEQYF,TRBJ2-7,TRBV19
CASSQEGTGVGEQYF,TRBJ2-7,TRBV4-3
CASSLGAGSLDTQYF,TRBJ2-3,TRBV6-2/TRBV6-3
CASSPVGGYTEAFF,TRBJ1-1,TRBV6-4
CASSYTGVGQPQHF,TRBJ1-5,TRBV6-2/TRBV6-3
CASSRGQGETQYF,TRBJ2-5,TRBV4-2
CAIKGTGLGTGELFF,TRBJ2-2,TRBV10-3
CVLGGGNTEAFF,TRBJ1-1,TRBV7-2
CASSSMGFGDTGELFF,TRBJ2-2,TRBV5-4
CASSGAGTGKLNIQYF,TRBJ2-4,TRBV6-2/TRBV6-3
CSTSGLPTDGYTF,TRBJ1-2,TRBV29-1
CASSLPTGVNYGYTF,TRBJ1-2,TRBV5-4
CASSPPKTGIYGYTF,TRBJ1-2,TRBV5-1
CATSRDRRASNSPLHF,TRBJ1-6,TRBV15
CSVLSGSGNTIYF,TRBJ1-3,TRBV29-1
CATKGQPNTGELFF,TRBJ2-2,TRBV2
CASTGEARSGANVLTF,TRBJ2-6,TRBV19
CATSAHGGSNYGYTF,TRBJ1-2,TRBV24-1
CASSPIKNMNTEAFF,TRBJ1-1,TRBV18
CASSLGGNYNSPLHF,TRBJ1-6,TRBV7-2
CASSRTGQAWTEAFF,TRBJ1-1,TRBV7-3
CASSPRTSGGGGEQFF,TRBJ2-1,TRBV18
CASNKSQGNTEAFF,TRBJ1-1,TRBV11-3
CSASDRITGELFF,TRBJ2-2,TRBV20-1
CASSLFDRNTEAFF,TRBJ1-1,TRBV5-1
CASSQESRTSGSTDTQYF,TRBJ2-3,TRBV4-3
CASSETGASGNTIYF,TRBJ1-3,TRBV6-1
CASRLDRGPGNTIYF,TRBJ1-3,TRBV10-1
CASSHLAGTDTQYF,TRBJ2-3,TRBV3-1/TRBV3-2